This TCR delta chain is drawn from a study of γδ T cells in repeated Plasmodium falciparum infection. TRG and TRD sequences were obtained from every sorted gammadelta sample. TCRdb made new clone calls on the multiplex PCR reads using CATT. The sample includes around 52,000 delta-chain clones, about 1.5% of them seen just once. Bulk repertoires came from Vgamma9/Vdelta2+ or Vdelta2-negative gammadelta T cells flow-sorted from PBMC. Study results and limitations: Malian children's Vdelta2-negative repertoires appeared more expanded and less diverse than Australians'.

In regard to this clone: Its antigen is unknown. For this DNA, TCRdb reports the protein of a much larger clone, which diverges at residue 8, most likely from a read error; the protein presented here is translated directly from the DNA.

The CDR3 runs to 13 residues. Looked up from germline, CDR1 is TVYSNPD and CDR2 is GDNSRS (reference sequence). Trimming left V 3 bases short and J 7 bases short, with 18 bases between. The source is a pool of human donors (malaria-infected and uninfected, not separated). The sample taken for sequencing was gamma-delta T cells from blood. The genes are TRDV3 and TRDJ1, with D possibly TRDD3 on 5 matching bases. CDR3 sequence: CAFVPWETGKLIF. The DNA for the CDR3 is TGTGCCTTCGTACCCTGGGAAACGGGTAAACTCATCTTT.